These T cell receptor beta chains were read from a single sample in a study of technical replicates of blood from a few donors. TCRdb's copy holds only in-frame clones and misses some; the assay was immunoSEQ multiplex PCR. The repertoire holds approximately 81,000 clones, with 90% to 98% as singletons. The sequenced material came from T cells isolated from PBMCs. The receptors originated from a human donor in good health. Both conserved end residues are part of each CDR3. The order of the fields is CDR3 length, D gene, clone size, J gene, V gene, CDR3 protein, CDR3 DNA. A D gene is named only where the DNA matches it firmly. Not every row has a clone size; where given, it reads once, few, many or a size class.

>15|TRBD1|.|TRBJ2-3|TRBV30
CAWWTGSQNTDTQYF
TGTGCCTGGTGGACAGGGAGTCAAAACACAGATACGCAGTATTTT
>15|.|.|TRBJ1-2|TRBV4-2
CASSQEANSNYGYTF
TGTGCCAGCAGCCAAGAAGCCAATTCTAACTATGGCTACACCTTC
>14|.|.|TRBJ1-6|TRBV28
CASSLPGLPQPLHF
TGTGCCAGCAGTTTACCTGGACTCCCCCAACCCCTCCACTTT
>16|TRBD2|once|TRBJ2-1|TRBV9
CASSFLTSGDYNEQFF
TGTGCCAGCAGCTTTCTGACTAGCGGGGACTACAATGAGCAGTTCTTC
>17|TRBD2|once|TRBJ2-5|TRBV11-3
CASSLGTSGAPKETQYF
TGTGCCAGCAGCTTAGGGACTAGCGGGGCCCCTAAAGAGACCCAGTACTTC
>18|TRBD2|once|TRBJ2-3|TRBV15
CATSDLTTSGASTDTQYF
TGTGCCACCAGCGACCTGACGACTAGCGGGGCTAGCACAGATACGCAGTATTTT
>16|TRBD2|.|TRBJ2-3|TRBV7-9
CASSSLLAGGTDTQYF
TGTGCCAGCAGCTCCCTACTAGCGGGAGGCACAGATACGCAGTATTTT
>14|.|.|TRBJ2-5|TRBV6-6
CASSLPDSQETQYF
TGTGCCAGCAGTCTCCCGGACAGCCAAGAGACCCAGTACTTC
>13|.|.|TRBJ2-3|TRBV28
CASSERRRGTQYF
TGTGCCAGCAGTGAGCGTAGGCGAGGTACGCAGTATTTT
>14|TRBD1|.|TRBJ2-5|TRBV5-4
CASSSYKQGGTQYF
TGTGCCAGCAGCTCCTATAAACAGGGGGGGACCCAGTACTTC
>16|.|.|TRBJ2-2|TRBV9
CASSPGWGANTGELFF
TGTGCCAGCAGCCCCGGTTGGGGGGCGAACACCGGGGAGCTGTTTTTT
>15|TRBD2|.|TRBJ2-3|TRBV11-2
CASSLLSGVTDTQYF
TGTGCCAGCAGCTTGCTTAGCGGGGTCACAGATACGCAGTATTTT
>16|.|.|TRBJ1-3|TRBV5-4
CASSLALSGSGNTIYF
TGTGCCAGCAGCTTGGCCCTCAGCGGCTCTGGAAACACCATATATTTT
>15|.|once|TRBJ1-3|TRBV9
CASSVNSGAGNTIYF
TGTGCCAGCAGCGTAAATTCAGGGGCCGGAAACACCATATATTTT
>15|TRBD1|.|TRBJ1-1|TRBV11-2
CASSFTGGTYTEAFF
TGTGCCAGCAGCTTTACAGGGGGCACGTACACTGAAGCTTTCTTT
>14|TRBD2|.|TRBJ2-7|TRBV9
CASSGTSDTYEQYF
TGTGCCAGCAGTGGGACTAGCGACACCTACGAGCAGTACTTC
>16|TRBD1|.|TRBJ1-2|TRBV4-1
CASSQEHGQGKYGYTF
TGCGCCAGCAGCCAAGAACATGGACAGGGGAAATATGGCTACACCTTC
>15|TRBD1|.|TRBJ1-2|TRBV2
CASFSGDSANYGYTF
TGTGCCAGCTTCTCCGGGGACAGTGCTAACTATGGCTACACCTTC
>14|TRBD2|.|TRBJ2-5|TRBV7-2
CASSLIAGDETQYF
TGTGCCAGCAGCTTAATAGCGGGGGATGAGACCCAGTACTTC
>18|TRBD1|.|TRBJ1-5|TRBV2
CASSEAQGTGISNQPQHF
TGTGCCAGCAGTGAAGCGCAAGGGACAGGGATAAGCAATCAGCCCCAGCATTTT
>16|TRBD2|.|TRBJ2-7|TRBV15
CATSRDGTSGNYEQYF
TGTGCCACCAGCAGAGATGGGACTAGCGGGAACTACGAGCAGTACTTC
>14|TRBD1|.|TRBJ2-3|TRBV4-1
CASSHGTGRDTQYF
TGCGCCAGCAGCCACGGGACAGGGAGGGATACGCAGTATTTT
>12|.|.|TRBJ1-1|TRBV5-1
CASSLWGERAFF
TGCGCCAGCAGCTTGTGGGGCGAGAGGGCTTTCTTT
>12|.|.|TRBJ2-2|TRBV5-1
CASSPPPGELFF
TGCGCCAGCAGCCCTCCCCCCGGGGAGCTGTTTTTT
>14|.|once|TRBJ1-1|TRBV28
CATTEQGGYTEAFF
TGTGCCACCACCGAACAGGGAGGGTACACTGAAGCTTTCTTT
>12|.|.|TRBJ2-5|TRBV11-2
CASKPGYETQYF
TGTGCCAGCAAACCCGGGTACGAGACCCAGTACTTC
>14|TRBD1|.|TRBJ2-5|TRBV5-8
CASSQQGRGETQYF
TGTGCCAGCAGCCAACAGGGGCGCGGAGAGACCCAGTACTTC
>22|TRBD2|.|TRBJ2-1|TRBV5-1
CASSLEWGGGLAGGSSYNEQFF
TGCGCCAGCAGCTTGGAGTGGGGTGGGGGACTAGCGGGAGGTAGCTCCTACAATGAGCAGTTCTTC
>16|TRBD2|.|TRBJ2-1|TRBV28
CASSPSGGPSYNEQFF
TGTGCCAGCAGTCCTAGCGGGGGGCCCTCCTACAATGAGCAGTTCTTC
>17|TRBD2|.|TRBJ2-2|TRBV5-1
CASSLTLAGGPPGELFF
TGCGCCAGCAGCTTGACTCTAGCGGGAGGGCCCCCCGGGGAGCTGTTTTTT
>13|TRBD1|.|TRBJ2-2|TRBV27
CASRKTGVGELFF
TGTGCCAGCAGAAAGACAGGGGTCGGGGAGCTGTTTTTT
>16|TRBD1|.|TRBJ1-1|TRBV5-6
CASSIDRGLLVTEAFF
TGTGCCAGCAGCATAGACAGGGGGTTATTAGTAACTGAAGCTTTCTTT
>11|.|.|TRBJ2-7|TRBV6-1
CASSDEVQQYF
TGTGCCAGCAGTGATGAGGTGCAGCAGTACTTC
>16|.|.|TRBJ2-7|TRBV11-2
CASSRRGRDAYYEQYF
TGTGCCAGCAGCCGCCGTGGGCGGGACGCGTACTACGAGCAGTACTTC
>14|.|.|TRBJ1-4|TRBV7-9
CASSTDRANEKLFF
TGTGCCAGCAGTACAGACCGAGCTAATGAAAAACTGTTTTTT
>20|TRBD1|.|TRBJ2-7|TRBV2
CASSEAGFIPRDRGYYEQYF
TGTGCCAGCAGTGAAGCAGGATTTATACCCCGGGACAGGGGATACTACGAGCAGTACTTC
>11|.|once|TRBJ1-2|TRBV29-1
CSVSPTAGYTF
TGCAGCGTTTCCCCGACAGCCGGCTACACCTTC
>14|TRBD1|once|TRBJ1-1|TRBV6-1
CASSARTGETEAFF
TGTGCCAGCAGCGCTAGGACAGGGGAAACTGAAGCTTTCTTT
>13|.|.|TRBJ1-2|TRBV11-2
CASSLSNGGGYTF
TGTGCCAGCAGCTTATCGAACGGGGGTGGCTACACCTTC
>16|TRBD1|.|TRBJ1-5|TRBV5-8
CASSFDRDNSNQPQHF
TGTGCCAGCAGCTTTGACAGGGACAATAGCAATCAGCCCCAGCATTTT
>16|.|.|TRBJ1-1|TRBV5-1
CASRYPGTGQNTEAFF
TGCGCCAGCAGGTACCCAGGAACAGGACAGAACACTGAAGCTTTCTTT
>16|.|.|TRBJ1-3|TRBV9
CASSVGDRLSGNTIYF
TGTGCCAGCAGCGTAGGCGACAGACTCTCTGGAAACACCATATATTTT
>15|TRBD2|.|TRBJ2-3|TRBV6-4
CARSTGTSGTDTQYF
TGTGCCAGATCTACCGGGACTAGCGGGACAGATACGCAGTATTTT